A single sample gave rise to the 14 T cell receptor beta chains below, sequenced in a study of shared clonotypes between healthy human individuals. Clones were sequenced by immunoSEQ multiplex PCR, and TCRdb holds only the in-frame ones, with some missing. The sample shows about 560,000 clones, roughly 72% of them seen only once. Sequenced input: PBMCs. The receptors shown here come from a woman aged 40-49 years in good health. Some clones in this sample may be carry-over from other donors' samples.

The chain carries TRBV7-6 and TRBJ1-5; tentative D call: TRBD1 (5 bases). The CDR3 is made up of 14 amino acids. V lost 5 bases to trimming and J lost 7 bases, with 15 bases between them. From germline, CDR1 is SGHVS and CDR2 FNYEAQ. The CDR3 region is CASSPIKEGQPQHF. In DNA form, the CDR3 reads TGTGCCAGCAGCCCGATTAAGGAGGGGCAGCCCCAGCATTTT.

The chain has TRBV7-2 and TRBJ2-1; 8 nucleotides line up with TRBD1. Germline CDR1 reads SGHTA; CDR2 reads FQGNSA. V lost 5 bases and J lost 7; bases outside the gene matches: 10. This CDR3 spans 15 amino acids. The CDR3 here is CASSPQSDRVNEQFF. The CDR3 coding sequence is TGTGCCAGCAGCCCTCAATCGGACAGGGTAAATGAGCAGTTCTTC.

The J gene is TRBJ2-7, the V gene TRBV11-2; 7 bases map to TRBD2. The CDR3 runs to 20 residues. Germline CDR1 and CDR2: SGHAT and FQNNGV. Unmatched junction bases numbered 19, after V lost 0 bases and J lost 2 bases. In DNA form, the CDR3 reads TGTGCCAGCAGCTTAGATCGGGGGAAGGCTAGCGGAAATACCCCCTACGAGCAGTACTTC. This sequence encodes CASSLDRGKASGNTPYEQYF.

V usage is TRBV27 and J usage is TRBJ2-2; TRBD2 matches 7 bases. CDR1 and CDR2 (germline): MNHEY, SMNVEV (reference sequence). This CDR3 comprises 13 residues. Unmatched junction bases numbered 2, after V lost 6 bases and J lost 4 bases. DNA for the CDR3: TGTGCCAGCAGGACTAGCAGCACCGGGGAGCTGTTTTTT. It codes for CASRTSSTGELFF.

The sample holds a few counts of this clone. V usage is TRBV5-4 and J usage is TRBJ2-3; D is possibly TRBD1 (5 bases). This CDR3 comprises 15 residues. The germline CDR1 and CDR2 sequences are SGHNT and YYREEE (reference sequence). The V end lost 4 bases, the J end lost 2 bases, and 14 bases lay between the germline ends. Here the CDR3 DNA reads TGTGCCAGCAGCCTAGGGGTCTCCTACACAGATACGCAGTATTTT. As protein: CASSLGVSYTDTQYF.

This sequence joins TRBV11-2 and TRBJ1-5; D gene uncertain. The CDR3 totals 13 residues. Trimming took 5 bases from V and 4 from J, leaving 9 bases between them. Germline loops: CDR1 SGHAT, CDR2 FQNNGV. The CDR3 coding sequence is TGTGCCAGCAGCGAGGACCGAAATCAGCCCCAGCATTTT. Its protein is CASSEDRNQPQHF.

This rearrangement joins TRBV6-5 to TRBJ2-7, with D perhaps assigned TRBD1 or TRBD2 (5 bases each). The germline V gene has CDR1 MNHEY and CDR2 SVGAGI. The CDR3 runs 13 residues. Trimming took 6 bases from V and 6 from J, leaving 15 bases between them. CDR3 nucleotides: TGTGCCAGCAGCCGATTACCAGGGACCGAGCAGTACTTC. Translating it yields CASSRLPGTEQYF.

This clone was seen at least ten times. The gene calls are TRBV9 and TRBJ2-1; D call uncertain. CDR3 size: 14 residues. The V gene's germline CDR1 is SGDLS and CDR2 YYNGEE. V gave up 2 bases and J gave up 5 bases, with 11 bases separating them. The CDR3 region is CASSVRWENNEQFF. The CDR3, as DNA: TGTGCCAGCAGCGTGAGGTGGGAAAACAATGAGCAGTTCTTC.

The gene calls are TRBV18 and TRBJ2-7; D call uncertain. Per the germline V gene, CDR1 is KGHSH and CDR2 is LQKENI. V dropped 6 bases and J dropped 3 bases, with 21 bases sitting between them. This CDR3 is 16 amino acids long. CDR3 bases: TGTGCCAGCTCCCCGGACGTGTCACCACATAGCTACGAGCAGTACTTC. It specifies CASSPDVSPHSYEQYF.

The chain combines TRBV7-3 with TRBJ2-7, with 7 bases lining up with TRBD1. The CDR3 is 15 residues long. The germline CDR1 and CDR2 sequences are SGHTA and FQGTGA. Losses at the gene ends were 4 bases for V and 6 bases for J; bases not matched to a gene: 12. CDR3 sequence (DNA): TGTGCCAGCAGCTGGAGTGGACAGGCGATTTCCGAGCAGTACTTC. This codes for CASSWSGQAISEQYF.

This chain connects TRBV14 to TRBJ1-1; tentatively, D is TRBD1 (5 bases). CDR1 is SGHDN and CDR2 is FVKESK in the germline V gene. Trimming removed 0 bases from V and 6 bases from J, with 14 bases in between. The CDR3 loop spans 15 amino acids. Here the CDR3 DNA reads TGTGCCAGCAGCCAAGAGGGGAGGGGCAGAGCTGAAGCTTTCTTT. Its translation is CASSQEGRGRAEAFF.

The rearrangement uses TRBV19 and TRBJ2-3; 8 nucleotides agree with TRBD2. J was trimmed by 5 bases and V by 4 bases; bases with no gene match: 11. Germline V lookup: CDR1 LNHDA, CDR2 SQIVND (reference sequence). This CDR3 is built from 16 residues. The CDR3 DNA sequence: TGTGCCAGTAGTAGCTTTGCGGGAGGCCGAGGAGATACGCAGTATTTT. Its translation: CASSSFAGGRGDTQYF. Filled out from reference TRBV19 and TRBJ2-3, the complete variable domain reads DGGITQSPKYLFRKEGQNVTLSCEQNLNHDAMYWYRQDPGQGLRLIYYSQIVNDFQKGDIAEGYSVSREKKESFPLTVTSAQKNPTAFYLCASSSFAGGRGDTQYFGPGTRLTVL.

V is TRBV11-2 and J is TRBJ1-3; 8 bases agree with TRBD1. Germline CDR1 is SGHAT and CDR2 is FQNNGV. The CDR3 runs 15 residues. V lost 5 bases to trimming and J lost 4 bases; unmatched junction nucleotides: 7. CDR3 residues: CASSKQGGPGNTIYF. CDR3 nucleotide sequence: TGTGCCAGCAGCAAACAGGGGGGGCCGGGAAACACCATATATTTT.

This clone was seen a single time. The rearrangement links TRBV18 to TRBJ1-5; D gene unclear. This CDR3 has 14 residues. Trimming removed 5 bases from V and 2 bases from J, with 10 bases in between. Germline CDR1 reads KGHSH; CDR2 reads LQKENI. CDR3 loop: CASSSTLGNQPQHF. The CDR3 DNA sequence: TGTGCCAGCTCATCTACCTTGGGCAATCAGCCCCAGCATTTT.